These 6 T cell receptor beta chains share one sample of origin, sequenced in a study of T cell repertoires in cytomegalovirus infection. For these TCRs, the target antigens are not known. TCRdb reanalysed the reads using MiXCR and keeps one entry per CDR3 protein. The table lists roughly 700,000 distinct CDR3 sequences, approximately 33% of them singletons. The sample in question was cultured PBMCs, obtained from culture after CMV antigen stimulation. The receptors come from a human donor in good health (CMV status not recorded). Some clones in this sample may be carry-over from other donors' samples.

This clonotype was recorded a few times. This rearrangement joins TRBV12-3 or TRBV12-4 to TRBJ1-6; 7 nucleotides align to TRBD1. J was trimmed by 5 bases and V by 6 bases; bases with no gene match: 7. The CDR3 contains 15 residues. CDR3 loop: CASRTGIYDNSPLHF. The CDR3 nucleotides are TGTGCCAGCAGGACAGGGATTTATGATAATTCACCCCTCCACTTT.

There are a few counts of this clonotype. The chain carries TRBV6-6 and TRBJ1-1; TRBD1 might be the D (5 bases). The V end was cut by 2 bases, the J end by 2 bases, with 9 bases between. The CDR3 runs 14 residues. The germline CDR1 and CDR2 sequences are MNHNY and SVGAGI (reference sequence). This CDR3 reads CASSYRQRNTEAFF. DNA of the CDR3: TGTGCCAGCAGTTACCGACAGAGAAACACTGAAGCTTTCTTT.

This clonotype was seen only a few times. This chain links TRBV6-2 or TRBV6-3 with TRBJ2-7; D is possibly TRBD1 (7 bases). The CDR3 consists of 17 residues. Germline V gene lookup returns CDR1 MNHEY and CDR2 SVGEGT. Deletions cut 5 bases from V and 0 bases from J, with 20 bases between. CDR3 residues: CASSPQGRLALSYEQYF. The CDR3 DNA reads TGTGCCAGCAGTCCACAGGGGCGGCTAGCGCTCTCCTACGAGCAGTACTTC.

This chain joins TRBV2 and TRBJ1-6, with TRBD1 matching over 7 bases. J was trimmed by 8 bases and V by 6 bases; bases with no gene match: 7. The CDR3 is 14 residues long. The germline V gene has CDR1 SNHLY and CDR2 FYNNEI. CDR3 sequence (DNA): TGTGCCAGCAGACTAAGGGACAGATATTCACCCCTCCACTTT. Protein sequence: CASRLRDRYSPLHF.

The chain links TRBV6-6 to TRBJ1-3, with D perhaps TRBD1 (6 bases). Germline loops: CDR1 MNHNY, CDR2 SVGAGI (reference sequence). The CDR3 sequence is 14 residues long. Between the trimmed V and J ends, which lost 6 bases and 0 bases, there was a span of 9 bases. The CDR3 DNA reads as TGTGCCAGCAGGGGGGGGCTCTCTGGAAACACCATATATTTT. Translated, it gives CASRGGLSGNTIYF.

This clonotype was picked up a small number of times. The chain uses TRBV7-2 and TRBJ1-1; a weak D match, TRBD1 (5 bases). The V end lost 5 bases, the J end lost 3 bases, and 13 bases lay between the germline ends. Germline V lookup: CDR1 SGHTA, CDR2 FQGNSA. This CDR3 spans 14 amino acids. CDR3 protein: CASSPTTVYTEAFF. The CDR3 coding sequence is TGTGCCAGCAGCCCGACGACAGTTTACACTGAAGCTTTCTTT.